This passage covers 2 T cell receptor beta chains from one sample sequenced in a study of PD-1 blockade in classical Hodgkin lymphoma. The repertoire was sequenced with immunoSEQ multiplex PCR; TCRdb's copy has only in-frame clones and lacks some. The sample yields about 33,000 clones, around 74% seen once. Indicated time point: cycle 4 day 1 (C4D1), after 6 weeks of nivolumab. Every patient had relapsed following autologous stem cell transplantation, and cohorts differed in brentuximab vedotin exposure. Sequenced material: peripheral blood mononuclear cells (PBMCs), taken before the fourth cycle of nivolumab. The receptors were gathered from a human donor with classical Hodgkin lymphoma.

The chain uses TRBV9 and TRBJ1-5; 9 bases map to TRBD1. The CDR3 has 15 residues. CDR1 is SGDLS and CDR2 is YYNGEE in the germline V gene. V was pared by 3 bases and J by 7 bases, with 8 bases of the junction left unmatched. Here the CDR3 DNA reads TGTGCCAGCAGCGAAACAGGGGACAGGGCCCAGCCCCAGCATTTT. This gives the protein CASSETGDRAQPQHF. The full variable domain, rest sourced from reference TRBV9 and TRBJ1-5, is DSGVTQTPKHLITATGQRVTLRCSPRSGDLSVYWYQQSLDQGLQFLIQYYNGEERAKGNILERFSAQQFPDLHSELNLSSLELGDSALYFCASSETGDRAQPQHFGDGTRLSIL.

This clone counts as medium-sized (0.01 to 0.1%). This chain connects TRBV19 to TRBJ1-5; 8 nucleotides agree with TRBD1. Germline values: CDR1 LNHDA, CDR2 SQIVND (reference sequence). CDR3 length: 19 amino acids. The V gene end was trimmed by 5 bases and the J gene end by 3 bases; junction bases not matched to a gene: 18. The CDR3 nucleotides read TGTGCCAGTAGTCCAAGGTCCTCTCGGACAGGGAATCCCAATCAGCCCCAGCATTTT. This codes for CASSPRSSRTGNPNQPQHF.